This entry lists 23 T cell receptor beta chains sequenced from one sample in a study of blood T cell repertoires in COVID-19 (dated by TCRdb to the early 2020s). Preparation of the library involved the immunoSEQ multiplex PCR assay. TCRdb took this table from immuneACCESS and kept in-frame rearrangements with V and J called. Such tables lack part of the clones; where checked against another copy, unresolved V genes explain under half of the gap, and the rest is unexplained. A total of approximately 150,000 clones appear in this sample, 88% of them only once. Roughly 2.5% of the sample goes to the ten largest clones. The sequenced material came from peripheral blood. Source of these receptors: a human donor with COVID-19, enrolled during active disease. The donor label of this sample is uncertain.

The chain carries TRBV11-2 and TRBJ1-3; TRBD1 matches 9 bases. The germline gives CDR1 SGHAT, CDR2 FQNNGV. CDR3 size: 17 residues. The V gene end was trimmed by 1 base and the J gene end by 4 bases; junction bases not matched to a gene: 8. The chain's CDR3 is CASSLVPGDRAGNTIYF. The CDR3 DNA follows: TGTGCCAGCAGCTTAGTTCCCGGGGACAGGGCCGGAAACACCATATATTTT. The full variable domain, in which reference TRBV11-2 and TRBJ1-3 provide the parts outside the CDR3, is EAGVAQSPRYKIIEKRQSVAFWCNPISGHATLYWYQQILGQGPKLLIQFQNNGVVDDSQLPKDRFSAERLKGVDSTLKIQPAKLEDSAVYLCASSLVPGDRAGNTIYFGEGSWLTVV.

The chain employs TRBV2 and TRBJ1-2, with D perhaps matching TRBD1 (6 bases). Trimming took off 4 bases at V and 4 bases at J, with 10 bases between the two ends. Germline CDR1 is SNHLY and CDR2 is FYNNEI. The CDR3 totals 13 residues. CDR3 sequence (DNA): TGTGCCAGCAGTGCGACAGGTTTCTATGGCTACACCTTC. It encodes CASSATGFYGYTF.

V usage is TRBV29-1 and J usage is TRBJ2-1; 9 bases fit TRBD1. Germline V CDR1 and CDR2: SQVTM, ANQGSEA. The CDR3 runs 12 residues. V lost 7 bases to trimming and J lost 6 bases; unmatched junction nucleotides: 4. The CDR3 region is CSGRQGVNEQFF. The CDR3 bases are TGCAGCGGCCGACAGGGGGTCAATGAGCAGTTCTTC.

This chain links TRBV6-6 with TRBJ2-1; D may be TRBD1 (6 bases). Trimming stripped 5 bases from V and 0 bases from J, with 8 bases between. This CDR3 region has 14 residues. Per germline, CDR1 MNHNY and CDR2 SVGAGI (reference sequence). In DNA form, the CDR3 reads TGTGCCAGCAGTACAGGGATCTCCTACAATGAGCAGTTCTTC. Protein: CASSTGISYNEQFF.

The chain couples TRBV25-1 to TRBJ1-1; D is perhaps TRBD1 (6 bases). V lost 3 bases and J 4 bases, leaving 12 bases between the germline ends. Germline V gene lookup returns CDR1 MGHDK and CDR2 SYGVNS. This CDR3 spans 14 amino acids. The CDR3 loop is CASSDTGRSTEAFF. The CDR3 DNA sequence: TGTGCCAGCAGTGATACAGGGCGTTCCACTGAAGCTTTCTTT.

The chain links TRBV19 to TRBJ1-3, with 8 bases aligning to TRBD1. This CDR3 is built from 18 residues. Trimming removed 6 bases from V and 2 bases from J; junction bases left unmatched: 15. CDR1 LNHDA and CDR2 SQIVND come from the germline V gene (reference sequence). The CDR3 sequence is CASRAWMDRVGPGNTIYF. CDR3 sequence (DNA): TGTGCCAGTAGGGCGTGGATGGACAGGGTTGGGCCTGGAAACACCATATATTTT.

This clone was detected only a few times. The V call is TRBV5-1, the J call TRBJ1-2, with TRBD1 matching over 11 bases. This CDR3 spans 14 amino acids. V dropped 4 bases and J dropped 5; count of bases not matched to a gene: 4. Germline-derived CDR1 and CDR2 are SGHRS and YFSETQ. The CDR3 region has the DNA TGCGCCAGCAGCACAGGACAGGGGGCGTATGGCTACACCTTC. It yields the protein CASSTGQGAYGYTF.

This clone showed up just a few times. The chain combines TRBV5-1 with TRBJ2-7, with 11 bases matching TRBD1. The CDR3 has 16 amino acids. With V trimmed by 0 bases and J by 4 bases, 6 bases remained unmatched. Germline CDR1 SGHRS, CDR2 YFSETQ. CDR3: CASSLEWTGGFYEQYF. The DNA for the CDR3 is TGCGCCAGCAGCTTGGAATGGACAGGGGGCTTTTACGAGCAGTACTTC.

The gene calls are TRBV7-7 and TRBJ2-5; weak D call: TRBD2 (6 bases). Germline V gene lookup returns CDR1 SSHAT and CDR2 FNYEAQ (reference sequence). This CDR3 region has 16 residues. V dropped 1 base and J dropped 0 bases, with 12 bases sitting between them. DNA for the CDR3: TGTGCCAGCAGCTTAGGACTGGGGGGTCACCAAGAGACCCAGTACTTC. It yields the protein CASSLGLGGHQETQYF.

The J gene is TRBJ1-1, the V gene TRBV6-5, with a tentative D call TRBD1 (6 bases). The ends were cut back, 6 bases at V and 3 bases at J, with 17 bases in the middle. The CDR3 extends over 15 amino acids. CDR1 is MNHEY and CDR2 is SVGAGI in the germline V gene. CDR3 sequence: CASRKTGEKDTEAFF. The CDR3 DNA reads as TGTGCCAGCAGGAAGACAGGTGAAAAGGACACTGAAGCTTTCTTT.

The chain combines TRBV25-1 with TRBJ1-4; a possible D gene is TRBD1 (6 bases). In germline, CDR1 is MGHDK, CDR2 SYGVNS. Between the trimmed V and J ends, which lost 8 bases and 4 bases, there was a span of 17 bases. This CDR3 spans 15 amino acids. The CDR3 nucleotides are TGTGCCAGCGGACCCCCGGGGGGCTTTAATGAAAAACTGTTTTTT. Its protein product is CASGPPGGFNEKLFF.

This clone has just one count. The rearrangement links TRBV7-2 to TRBJ2-7; TRBD2 matches at 8 bases. The CDR3 length is 13 residues. J gave up 4 bases and V 3 bases, and 2 bases lay outside the gene matches. CDR1 is SGHTA and CDR2 is FQGNSA in the germline V gene. In DNA form, the CDR3 reads TGTGCCAGCAGCTTGCGGGAGGAGTACGAGCAGTACTTC. Translated: CASSLREEYEQYF.

This clone was counted once. The chain is built from TRBV27 and TRBJ1-5; perhaps TRBD1 as D (6 bases). The V end lost 5 bases, the J end lost 5 bases, and 19 bases lay between the germline ends. The CDR3 has 16 amino acids. CDR1 and CDR2 from the germline V gene are MNHEY and SMNVEV (reference sequence). CDR3: CASSLDRQVFDQPQHF. The CDR3 DNA reads as TGTGCCAGCAGTCTAGACCGACAGGTCTTCGATCAGCCCCAGCATTTT.

V usage is TRBV10-3 and J usage is TRBJ1-1, with TRBD1 as a possible D gene (5 bases). The CDR3 sequence is 13 residues long. The V gene lost 0 bases and the J gene lost 11 bases, with 13 bases spanning the gap. The germline V gene encodes CDR1 ENHRY and CDR2 SYGVKD. The CDR3 region is CAISESGDWWAFF. DNA of the CDR3: TGTGCCATCAGTGAGTCAGGGGACTGGTGGGCTTTCTTT.

V is TRBV11-2 and J is TRBJ2-5; perhaps TRBD1 as D (6 bases). The CDR3 runs 16 residues. The germline CDR1 and CDR2 sequences are SGHAT and FQNNGV. Trimming pared 3 bases from V and 7 bases from J, leaving 21 bases between. CDR3 bases: TGTGCCAGCAGCTTCCTGGGGGACACCTCTCGGGGGACCCAGTACTTC. Translating gives CASSFLGDTSRGTQYF.

The rearrangement uses TRBV5-1 and TRBJ2-2; 7 nucleotides agree with TRBD2. V trimming: 9 bases; J trimming: 7 bases; junction bases outside the gene matches: 12. The CDR3 totals 14 residues. Germline CDR1 is SGHRS and CDR2 is YFSETQ. In DNA form, the CDR3 reads TGCGCCACCCGACTGAGCGGGACGGGCGGGGAGCTGTTTTTT. Its translation is CATRLSGTGGELFF. Full variable domain (rest looked up from reference TRBV5-1 and TRBJ2-2): KAGVTQTPRYLIKTRGQQVTLSCSPISGHRSVSWYQQTPGQGLQFLFEYFSETQRNKGNFPGRFSGRQFSNSRSEMNVSTLELGDSALYLCATRLSGTGGELFFGEGSRLTVL.

V usage is TRBV6-2 or TRBV6-3 and J usage is TRBJ2-4; 8 nucleotides line up with TRBD2. CDR1 and CDR2 (germline): MNHEY, SVGEGT. The CDR3 is made up of 15 amino acids. V shed 1 base and J 7 bases; nucleotides not matched to a gene: 6. Here the CDR3 DNA reads TGTGCCAGCAGTTACTTAGCGGGGACCCCCAACATTCAGTACTTC. Translation: CASSYLAGTPNIQYF.

This sequence joins TRBV3-1 (or the pseudogene TRBV3-2) and TRBJ2-1, with 7 bases aligning to TRBD2. The CDR3 spans 13 residues. Losses at the gene ends were 4 bases for V and 5 bases for J; bases not matched to a gene: 2. Germline values: CDR1 LGHDT, CDR2 YNNKEL (reference sequence). The CDR3 region is CASSRGLDNEQFF. For the CDR3, the DNA is TGTGCCAGCAGCCGCGGACTAGACAATGAGCAGTTCTTC.

With regard to this clone: Other DNA sequences in the same sample also yield this CDR3. In DNA form, the CDR3 reads TGTGCCAGTTCCGGACAGGGAAACACTGAAGCTTTCTTT. It codes for CASSGQGNTEAFF. The rearrangement links TRBV9 to TRBJ1-1, with TRBD1 matching over 8 bases. Germline V gene sequence: CDR1 SGDLS, CDR2 YYNGEE. The CDR3 extends over 13 amino acids. The ends lost 8 bases at V and 2 bases at J; junction bases unmatched: 5.

The J gene is TRBJ1-4, the V gene TRBV19; 9 positions match TRBD1. The germline CDR1 and CDR2 sequences are LNHDA and SQIVND (reference sequence). The CDR3 sequence is 15 residues long. With V trimmed by 4 bases and J by 8 bases, 8 bases remained unmatched. This CDR3 reads CASSSTGGAGEKLFF. CDR3 DNA sequence: TGTGCCAGTAGTAGCACAGGGGGCGCGGGGGAAAAACTGTTTTTT. Full variable domain (remainder filled in from reference TRBV19 and TRBJ1-4): DGGITQSPKYLFRKEGQNVTLSCEQNLNHDAMYWYRQDPGQGLRLIYYSQIVNDFQKGDIAEGYSVSREKKESFPLTVTSAQKNPTAFYLCASSSTGGAGEKLFFGSGTQLSVL.

The CDR3 reads CASSSFNYGYTF. CDR3 coding DNA: TGTGCCAGCAGTTCTTTTAACTATGGCTACACCTTC. The rearrangement joins TRBV6-5 to TRBJ1-2; D remains unclear. V was shortened by 4 bases and J by 1 base, with 4 bases between the two germline ends. The CDR3 extends over 12 amino acids. Germline V CDR1 and CDR2: MNHEY, SVGAGI.

CDR3 DNA: TGTGCCACCACGTCAGGGGCGAACACTGAAGCTTTCTTT. Its protein is CATTSGANTEAFF. The rearrangement uses TRBV24-1 and TRBJ1-1; possible D gene TRBD1, 6 bases. Germline CDR1 and CDR2: KGHDR and SFDVKD. Trimming stripped 8 bases from V and 1 base from J, with 10 bases between. The CDR3 has 13 residues.

V is TRBV7-9 and J is TRBJ1-6; tentatively, D is TRBD1 (5 bases). V was shortened by 3 bases and J by 4 bases, with 7 bases between the two germline ends. Germline CDR1 SEHNR, CDR2 FQNEAQ (reference sequence). The CDR3 is 14 residues long. The CDR3 bases are TGTGCCAGCAGCTTCGGGGGGTATAATTCACCCCTCCACTTT. Protein sequence: CASSFGGYNSPLHF.